Below, 16 T cell receptor beta chains from the same sample are listed, as sequenced in a study of shared T cell receptors in the human thymus. Sequencing used immunoSEQ multiplex PCR; TCRdb keeps in-frame clones, though not all of them. The sample includes roughly 700,000 clones, approximately 88% seen only once; the top ten take around 0.0099%. These data are also associated with another study on human thymus T cells.

Material for sequencing was thymocytes. The receptor set was obtained from a boy under two years old with a congenital heart defect.

CDR3 nucleotides: TGTGCCCTTCTCTGGCGCGGCGAGCAGTACTTC. Residues: CALLWRGEQYF. The chain uses TRBV2 and TRBJ2-7; D not certain. This CDR3 comprises 11 residues. V was shortened by 11 bases and J by 6 bases, with 14 bases between the two germline ends. CDR1 and CDR2 (germline): SNHLY, FYNNEI.

Only one count was recorded for this clone. The chain combines TRBV30 with TRBJ2-7, with TRBD2 identical over 9 bases. Germline V gene sequence: CDR1 GTSNPN, CDR2 SVGIG (reference sequence). The V and J ends lost 5 bases and 5 bases, in that order; junction bases with no gene match: 25. The CDR3 sequence is 19 residues long. The CDR3 coding sequence is TGTGCCTGGGCCCCCCCACTCTCCCAGCGGGAGGTTATTTTCGACGAGCAGTACTTC. Its protein product is CAWAPPLSQREVIFDEQYF.

V is TRBV4-2 and J is TRBJ2-7; D might be TRBD1 (5 bases). This CDR3 spans 15 amino acids. Trimming removed 1 base at V and 4 bases at J, with 14 bases between. Germline assignment: CDR1 LGHNA and CDR2 YNFKEQ. The CDR3 spells CASSQAAGSLYEQYF. CDR3 nucleotides: TGTGCCAGCAGCCAAGCGGCAGGGTCCCTTTACGAGCAGTACTTC.

The chain couples TRBV11-2 to TRBJ2-7, with 8 bases that match TRBD1. The CDR3 is 13 residues long. V shed 5 bases and J 5 bases; nucleotides not matched to a gene: 5. The germline gives CDR1 SGHAT, CDR2 FQNNGV. CDR3 in amino acids: CASSRTGSDEQYF. In nucleotides, the CDR3 is TGTGCCAGCAGCCGGACAGGGTCCGACGAGCAGTACTTC. The variable domain in full, with the rest retrieved from reference TRBV11-2 and TRBJ2-7, is EAGVAQSPRYKIIEKRQSVAFWCNPISGHATLYWYQQILGQGPKLLIQFQNNGVVDDSQLPKDRFSAERLKGVDSTLKIQPAKLEDSAVYLCASSRTGSDEQYFGPGTRLTVT.

The chain has TRBV27 and TRBJ1-5, with a weak D call TRBD1 (5 bases). Between the trimmed V and J ends, which lost 8 bases and 2 bases, there was a span of 10 bases. CDR3 length equals 13 residues. The V gene's germline CDR1 is MNHEY and CDR2 SMNVEV (reference sequence). CDR3 nucleotide sequence: TGTGCCAGCGGGGGACTGGGCAATCAGCCCCAGCATTTT. Translated, it gives CASGGLGNQPQHF.

J is TRBJ2-7 and V is TRBV7-2; a weak D match, TRBD2 (6 bases). V gave up 10 bases and J gave up 3 bases, with 25 bases separating them. The V gene's germline CDR1 is SGHTA and CDR2 FQGNSA. The CDR3 contains 16 residues. The CDR3 reads CAILLGGEGDYYEQYF. CDR3 DNA: TGTGCCATCCTATTAGGCGGGGAAGGGGATTACTACGAGCAGTACTTC.

The chain uses TRBV5-8 and TRBJ1-2; D is undetermined. The V end was cut by 9 bases, the J end by 0 bases, with 15 bases between. CDR3 length: 14 amino acids. Germline CDR1 and CDR2: SGHTS and YDEGEE. CDR3 sequence: CAIPPRGANYGYTF. CDR3 bases: TGTGCCATCCCACCCCGAGGTGCTAACTATGGCTACACCTTC. Using reference TRBV5-8 and TRBJ1-2 for the parts outside the CDR3, the full variable domain is EAGVTQSPTHLIKTRGQQATLRCSPISGHTSVYWYQQALGLGLQFLLWYDEGEERNRGNFPPRFSGRQFPNYSSELNVNALELEDSALYLCAIPPRGANYGYTFGSGTRLTVV.

The CDR3 sequence is CSVASGKETQYF. The CDR3 coding sequence is TGCAGCGTTGCTAGCGGTAAAGAGACCCAGTACTTC. The chain joins TRBV29-1 to TRBJ2-5, with 7 bases matching TRBD2. The CDR3 runs 12 residues. The trim removed 4 bases at V and 3 bases at J, leaving 2 bases unmatched. Germline lookup yields CDR1 SQVTM and CDR2 ANQGSEA.

This clone was seen once. The V and J genes are TRBV23-1 and TRBJ1-4; the match to TRBD1 covers 9 bases. TRBV23-1 belongs to the ORF category, with a function that is uncertain. The CDR3 sequence is 15 residues long. The junction had 8 bases not matched to a gene; V was cut back by 4 bases and J by 8 bases. The CDR3, as DNA: TGCGCCAGCAGTCCCCGGACAGGGGCCGGAGAAAAACTGTTTTTT. Translation gives CASSPRTGAGEKLFF.

The CDR3 sequence is CSATTGYEQYF. For the CDR3, the DNA is TGCAGTGCAACTACAGGCTACGAGCAGTACTTC. The V call is TRBV20-1, the J call TRBJ2-7; D is perhaps TRBD1 (5 bases). This CDR3 is built from 11 residues. V shed 6 bases and J shed 3 bases, with 9 bases lying between them. Germline CDR1 DFQATT, CDR2 SNEGSKA (reference sequence).

The chain employs TRBV7-2 and TRBJ2-3; 12 nucleotides match TRBD2. Germline V gene data show CDR1 as SGHTA and CDR2 as FQGNSA. The CDR3 has 16 amino acids. The trim removed 5 bases at V and 1 base at J, leaving 4 bases unmatched. The DNA for the CDR3 is TGTGCCAGCAGCCCAGGACTAGCGGGACGCACAGATACGCAGTATTTT. Protein: CASSPGLAGRTDTQYF.

The chain recombines TRBV10-3 with TRBJ2-7; the match to TRBD1 covers 7 bases. This CDR3 is built from 15 residues. Trimming at V came to 5 bases and at J to 2 bases, leaving 9 bases not matched to a gene. Looked up from germline, CDR1 is ENHRY and CDR2 is SYGVKD. This CDR3 is CAISPDRERTYEQYF. The CDR3 bases are TGTGCCATCAGTCCTGACAGGGAGAGGACCTACGAGCAGTACTTC.

The gene calls are TRBV6-4 and TRBJ2-3, with TRBD2 identical over 9 bases. CDR1 and CDR2 (germline): MRHNA, SNTAGT. The V and J ends lost 5 bases and 7 bases, in that order; junction bases with no gene match: 10. The CDR3 has 15 residues. The CDR3 region is CASSSGTSSSNTQYF. The CDR3 nucleotides are TGTGCCAGCAGTTCCGGGACTAGCAGTTCTAATACGCAGTATTTT.

The CDR3: CASSLGQPWSNQPQHF. CDR3 coding DNA: TGTGCCAGCAGTTTGGGACAGCCCTGGAGCAATCAGCCCCAGCATTTT. The chain links TRBV28 to TRBJ1-5, with 7 bases identical to TRBD1. The CDR3 spans 16 residues. Germline V CDR1 and CDR2: MDHEN, SYDVKM. V was clipped by 3 bases and J by 1 base; unmatched bases: 6. The full variable domain, in which reference TRBV28 and TRBJ1-5 provide the parts outside the CDR3, is DVKVTQSSRYLVKRTGEKVFLECVQDMDHENMFWYRQDPGLGLRLIYFSYDVKMKEKGDIPEGYSVSREKKERFSLILESASTNQTSMYLCASSLGQPWSNQPQHFGDGTRLSIL.

The chain combines TRBV19 with TRBJ2-1; D perhaps matches TRBD2 (5 bases). Germline lookup yields CDR1 LNHDA and CDR2 SQIVND (reference sequence). V was trimmed by 5 bases and J by 1 base, leaving 21 bases between them. This CDR3 has 18 amino acids. Here the CDR3 reads CASSLTGGWGPSYNEQFF. CDR3 nucleotides: TGTGCCAGTAGTTTAACGGGCGGGTGGGGTCCTTCCTACAATGAGCAGTTCTTC.

The chain has TRBV25-1 and TRBJ2-5; 7 bases align to TRBD1. The CDR3 loop spans 14 amino acids. CDR1 MGHDK and CDR2 SYGVNS come from the germline V gene. With V trimmed by 4 bases and J by 6 bases, 8 bases remained unmatched. This CDR3 reads CASSVHRGGQTQYF. In DNA form, the CDR3 reads TGTGCCAGCAGTGTCCACAGGGGCGGGCAGACCCAGTACTTC.